The 32 T cell receptor beta chains listed next were all sequenced from one sample in a study of blood T cell repertoires in COVID-19 (dated by TCRdb to about 2020). The library was produced with the immunoSEQ multiplex PCR assay. Not all clones reach the TCRdb copy of this immuneACCESS table, which keeps in-frame sequences only. Checked studies attribute under half of the gap to unresolved V genes and leave the rest unexplained. The sample table shows roughly 180,000 clones, and roughly 88% are seen once. Jointly, the top ten make up around 8.6% of the sample. The sequencing sample was made of PBMCs or T cells enriched from blood (not recorded which). These receptors were taken from a young woman who had recovered from COVID-19.

The V and J genes are TRBV2 and TRBJ2-1, with 10 bases lining up with TRBD1. Unmatched junction bases numbered 5, after V lost 6 bases and J lost 6 bases. CDR1 is SNHLY and CDR2 is FYNNEI in the germline V gene. This CDR3 is built from 14 residues. CDR3 in amino acids: CASSRDRGLNEQFF. DNA for the CDR3: TGTGCCAGCAGCCGGGACAGGGGTCTCAATGAGCAGTTCTTC.

The chain uses TRBV28 and TRBJ1-1, with unresolved D. CDR1 and CDR2 (germline): MDHEN, SYDVKM. The V end was cut by 5 bases, the J end by 6 bases, with 7 bases between. CDR3 length: 11 residues. The CDR3 loop reads CASSLSSEAFF. DNA for the CDR3: TGTGCCAGCAGTCTGAGCTCTGAAGCTTTCTTT.

CDR3 residues: CASSGQGIAYGYTF. CDR3 DNA: TGTGCCAGCAGTGGACAGGGGATAGCCTATGGCTACACCTTC. The J gene is TRBJ1-2, the V gene TRBV25-1, with 8 bases matching TRBD1. Trimming removed 4 bases from V and 4 bases from J; junction bases left unmatched: 5. The CDR3 covers 14 residues. CDR1 is MGHDK and CDR2 is SYGVNS in the germline V gene.

This chain links TRBV14 with TRBJ1-4; TRBD1 agrees at 8 bases. The V gene's germline CDR1 is SGHDN and CDR2 FVKESK. The CDR3 consists of 17 residues. V was pared by 0 bases and J by 13 bases, with 16 bases of the junction left unmatched. CDR3 nucleotide sequence: TGTGCCAGCAGCCAAGATAGTATGCAGGGGGCGAGTAGTCGACTGTTTTTT. It yields the protein CASSQDSMQGASSRLFF.

The chain carries TRBV7-9 and TRBJ2-2, with TRBD2 as a possible D gene (6 bases). CDR1 is SEHNR, CDR2 FQNEAQ, per germline (reference sequence). V gave up 4 bases and J gave up 4 bases, with 19 bases separating them. This CDR3 region has 17 residues. The CDR3 bases are TGTGCCAGCAGCTCTCCGAGGGAGGCGTACGGCACCGGGGAGCTGTTTTTT. Translated, it gives CASSSPREAYGTGELFF.

The chain combines TRBV6-5 with TRBJ2-3; D ambiguous. Trimming removed 2 bases from V and 2 bases from J, with 14 bases in between. Germline V gene sequence: CDR1 MNHEY, CDR2 SVGAGI. The CDR3 is 16 amino acids. CDR3: CASSYVPTPNTDTQYF. The CDR3 DNA reads as TGTGCCAGCAGTTACGTGCCCACACCAAACACAGATACGCAGTATTTT.

The chain employs TRBV27 and TRBJ2-3, with TRBD1 identical over 7 bases. The CDR3 has 15 residues. Losses at the gene ends were 6 bases for V and 6 bases for J; bases not matched to a gene: 12. The germline V gene encodes CDR1 MNHEY and CDR2 SMNVEV (reference sequence). The DNA for the CDR3 is TGTGCCAGCAGCCGGGGACAGAGGCTCGGGGATACGCAGTATTTT. Residues: CASSRGQRLGDTQYF.

The J gene is TRBJ2-7, the V gene TRBV5-1, with D maybe TRBD1 (5 bases). CDR3 length: 14 amino acids. Trimming shortened V by 2 bases and J by 10 bases, and 19 bases separated the two germline ends. Looked up from germline, CDR1 is SGHRS and CDR2 is YFSETQ. The CDR3 sequence is CASSFVRPSQGQYF. CDR3 sequence (DNA): TGCGCCAGCAGCTTTGTGCGGCCTTCCCAGGGACAGTACTTC.

The genes are TRBV20-1 and TRBJ2-7; TRBD2 agrees at 11 bases. This CDR3 has 15 amino acids. Germline V gene lookup returns CDR1 DFQATT and CDR2 SNEGSKA (reference sequence). Germline trimming cut 3 bases from V and 5 bases from J; bases unmatched to any gene: 9. The CDR3 loop reads CSASSTTSGSNEQYF. The CDR3 coding sequence is TGCAGTGCTAGTAGTACCACTAGCGGGAGCAACGAGCAGTACTTC.

This sequence joins TRBV27 and TRBJ2-5; 7 positions match TRBD1. Trimming removed 6 bases from V and 7 bases from J; junction bases left unmatched: 11. The CDR3 is made up of 14 amino acids. From germline, CDR1 is MNHEY and CDR2 SMNVEV (reference sequence). The CDR3 nucleotides are TGTGCCAGCAGCCGACAGGGAGACCGCGGGACCCAGTACTTC. As protein: CASSRQGDRGTQYF.

In its sample, this clone was seen once. The chain is built from TRBV6-1 and TRBJ2-7, with a possible D match to TRBD2 (7 bases). This CDR3 comprises 17 residues. The V gene lost 1 base and the J gene lost 4 bases, with 20 bases spanning the gap. CDR1 is MNHNS and CDR2 is SASEGT in the germline V gene. The CDR3 DNA follows: TGTGCCAGCAGTGAAGTGGGGGCTAGCGGTAAAGGGTACGAGCAGTACTTC. Translating it yields CASSEVGASGKGYEQYF.

This chain links TRBV18 with TRBJ2-7; weak D call: TRBD2 (5 bases). This CDR3 has 15 amino acids. V dropped 3 bases and J dropped 6 bases, with 18 bases sitting between them. Germline CDR1 and CDR2: KGHSH and LQKENI. The CDR3 nucleotides read TGTGCCAGCTCACCGTTGCCCGGGTCTGCGGGCGAGCAGTACTTC. Residues: CASSPLPGSAGEQYF.

The J gene is TRBJ1-1, the V gene TRBV10-3, with D perhaps matching TRBD1 (5 bases). Germline assignment: CDR1 ENHRY and CDR2 SYGVKD. This CDR3 region has 13 residues. The V gene lost 7 bases and the J gene lost 4 bases, with 13 bases spanning the gap. Written as DNA, the CDR3 is TGTGCCATCACCGGGAGGGGAGGCACTGAAGCTTTCTTT. This sequence encodes CAITGRGGTEAFF.

The chain has TRBV6-5 and TRBJ2-5, with 9 bases that match TRBD2. The germline V gene encodes CDR1 MNHEY and CDR2 SVGAGI. The CDR3 has 15 residues. V trimming: 7 bases; J trimming: 1 base; junction bases outside the gene matches: 7. CDR3 DNA: TGTGCCAGCATCGGGACTAGCAGACCCCAAGAGACCCAGTACTTC. It codes for CASIGTSRPQETQYF.

The V and J genes are TRBV3-1 (or the pseudogene TRBV3-2) and TRBJ2-7, with 13 bases matching TRBD2. This CDR3 comprises 17 residues. After removal of 0 bases from V and 5 bases from J, the junction contained 7 bases not matched to a gene. Germline-derived CDR1 and CDR2 are LGHDT and YNNKEL (reference sequence). CDR3 DNA: TGTGCCAGCAGCCAAGAACTAGCGGGAGGGCCTGCCCACGAGCAGTACTTC. It yields the protein CASSQELAGGPAHEQYF.

This clone came up once. The chain combines TRBV5-1 with TRBJ2-1; no clear D gene. Trimming took off 0 bases at V and 9 bases at J, with 10 bases between the two ends. CDR1 is SGHRS and CDR2 is YFSETQ in the germline V gene. The CDR3 has 13 residues. The CDR3 DNA is TGCGCCAGCAGCTTGGTGAGTTCCGGTGAGCAGTTCTTC. It specifies CASSLVSSGEQFF.

This clone was counted a few times. This chain links TRBV9 with TRBJ2-5; 9 bases line up with TRBD2. Trimming cost V 0 bases and J 1 base; bases outside gene matches: 4. CDR1 SGDLS and CDR2 YYNGEE come from the germline V gene. The CDR3 contains 16 residues. CDR3 nucleotides: TGTGCCAGCAGCGTAGGGCTAGCGGGGATCCAAGAGACCCAGTACTTC. Translating gives CASSVGLAGIQETQYF.

V gene TRBV2 combines with J gene TRBJ1-1; D is perhaps TRBD1 (5 bases). CDR3 length: 14 amino acids. V was shortened by 2 bases and J by 0 bases, with 7 bases between the two germline ends. Germline V gives CDR1 SNHLY, CDR2 FYNNEI. CDR3 nucleotide sequence: TGTGCCAGCAGTGAAATAGGGGTGAACACTGAAGCTTTCTTT. It codes for CASSEIGVNTEAFF. Full variable domain (rest looked up from reference TRBV2 and TRBJ1-1): EPEVTQTPSHQVTQMGQEVILRCVPISNHLYFYWYRQILGQKVEFLVSFYNNEISEKSEIFDDQFSVERPDGSNFTLKIRSTKLEDSAMYFCASSEIGVNTEAFFGQGTRLTVV.

This rearrangement joins TRBV5-1 to TRBJ2-7; TRBD2 matches at 10 bases. This CDR3 spans 16 amino acids. The V gene end was trimmed by 3 bases and the J gene end by 5 bases; junction bases not matched to a gene: 11. CDR1 and CDR2 from the germline V gene are SGHRS and YFSETQ. Here the CDR3 reads CASSSDEREGLHEQYF. The CDR3, as DNA: TGCGCCAGCAGCTCCGATGAGCGGGAGGGCCTACACGAGCAGTACTTC.

The chain is built from TRBV6-5 and TRBJ2-3; 8 positions match TRBD2. With V trimmed by 6 bases and J by 0 bases, 5 bases remained unmatched. Germline CDR1 MNHEY, CDR2 SVGAGI. The CDR3 contains 15 residues. DNA for the CDR3: TGTGCCAGCAGAATAGCGGGAATGAGCACAGATACGCAGTATTTT. It yields the protein CASRIAGMSTDTQYF.

The chain links TRBV2 to TRBJ2-7; perhaps TRBD1 as D (5 bases). From germline, CDR1 is SNHLY and CDR2 FYNNEI. The CDR3 covers 11 residues. V lost 7 bases and J 3 bases, leaving 7 bases between the germline ends. Written as DNA, the CDR3 is TGTGCCAGCACCAGGGACTACGAGCAGTACTTC. Its protein is CASTRDYEQYF.

The V and J genes are TRBV12-3 or TRBV12-4 and TRBJ2-7; a possible D gene is TRBD1 (6 bases). This CDR3 has 13 amino acids. V lost 7 bases and J 0 bases, leaving 10 bases between the germline ends. DNA of the CDR3: TGTGCCAGCACACAGGGAATCTCCTACGAGCAGTACTTC. Protein product: CASTQGISYEQYF.

This clone was seen a single time. V is TRBV4-2 and J is TRBJ1-1; D is possibly TRBD1 (6 bases). CDR1 and CDR2 (germline): LGHNA, YNFKEQ. Trimming stripped 4 bases from V and 4 bases from J, with 13 bases between. The CDR3 is made up of 14 amino acids. CDR3 in amino acids: CASSPDQGSTEAFF. The CDR3 DNA reads as TGTGCCAGCAGCCCGGACCAGGGGAGCACTGAAGCTTTCTTT.

This chain uses TRBV24-1 with TRBJ2-1, with D maybe TRBD2 (6 bases). The CDR3 is 18 amino acids. The V end lost 2 bases, the J end lost 4 bases, and 20 bases lay between the germline ends. Germline lookup yields CDR1 KGHDR and CDR2 SFDVKD. DNA for the CDR3: TGTGCCACCAGTGATTCGGACTATGGAGGATCGAGATACAATGAGCAGTTCTTC. The encoded protein is CATSDSDYGGSRYNEQFF.

The chain joins TRBV7-9 to TRBJ1-2; 8 nucleotides line up with TRBD1. CDR1 is SEHNR and CDR2 is FQNEAQ in the germline V gene (reference sequence). The CDR3 covers 19 residues. The junction had 14 bases not matched to a gene; V was cut back by 2 bases and J by 0 bases. Here the CDR3 reads CASSLTGPGQVIPNYGYTF. CDR3 bases: TGTGCCAGCAGCTTAACGGGGCCGGGACAGGTAATCCCTAACTATGGCTACACCTTC.

This chain links TRBV11-2 with TRBJ1-1; D is perhaps TRBD1 (6 bases). The germline V gene encodes CDR1 SGHAT and CDR2 FQNNGV. The CDR3 runs 11 residues. With 5 bases removed from V and 7 bases from J, the gap between germline ends came to 8 bases. The CDR3 coding sequence is TGTGCCAGCAGCAAGGACAGTGAAGCTTTCTTT. Translated: CASSKDSEAFF.

The chain has TRBV7-8 and TRBJ2-1; 9 bases map to TRBD2. The CDR3 loop spans 16 amino acids. V was clipped by 4 bases and J by 4 bases; unmatched bases: 8. Germline V gives CDR1 SGHVS, CDR2 FQNEAQ. CDR3: CASSSRIAGVYNEQFF. The CDR3 DNA reads as TGTGCCAGCAGCTCCCGGATAGCGGGAGTGTACAATGAGCAGTTCTTC.

This clone was seen a few times. The rearrangement links TRBV5-1 to TRBJ2-1, with a possible D match to TRBD1 (6 bases). Germline loops: CDR1 SGHRS, CDR2 YFSETQ. The CDR3 loop spans 17 amino acids. V was shortened by 0 bases and J by 1 base, with 14 bases between the two germline ends. The CDR3 sequence is CASSLATGIGSYNEQFF. CDR3 in DNA: TGCGCCAGCAGCTTGGCCACAGGGATCGGATCCTACAATGAGCAGTTCTTC. Looking up the rest from reference TRBV5-1 and TRBJ2-1 gives the full variable domain: KAGVTQTPRYLIKTRGQQVTLSCSPISGHRSVSWYQQTPGQGLQFLFEYFSETQRNKGNFPGRFSGRQFSNSRSEMNVSTLELGDSALYLCASSLATGIGSYNEQFFGPGTRLTVL.

CDR3 DNA: TGCGCCAGCAGACCGGGACAGGCCCTCTCTGGAAACACCATATATTTT. Amino acid sequence: CASRPGQALSGNTIYF. The rearrangement joins TRBV23-1 to TRBJ1-3, with 8 positions matching TRBD1. TRBV23-1 is given ORF status, its function remaining uncertain. Trimming took 6 bases from V and 0 from J; bases not matched to a gene: 7. The CDR3 is made up of 16 amino acids.

V and J are TRBV3-1 (or the pseudogene TRBV3-2) and TRBJ1-2; D is unresolved. V lost 1 base and J 2 bases, leaving 5 bases between the germline ends. Per germline, CDR1 LGHDT and CDR2 YNNKEL (reference sequence). CDR3 size: 13 residues. CDR3 in amino acids: CASSQGANYGYTF. For the CDR3, the DNA is TGTGCCAGCAGCCAAGGGGCAAACTATGGCTACACCTTC.

CDR3 nucleotide sequence: TGTGCCAGCAGTCGACAGGGGACCTACGAGCAGTACTTC. It specifies CASSRQGTYEQYF. V gene TRBV6-5 combines with J gene TRBJ2-7; 8 nucleotides align to TRBD1. V dropped 5 bases and J dropped 2; count of bases not matched to a gene: 2. The CDR3 totals 13 residues. Germline V gene sequence: CDR1 MNHEY, CDR2 SVGAGI.

The chain recombines TRBV2 with TRBJ1-1; TRBD1 might be the D (5 bases). Deletions cut 2 bases from V and 9 bases from J, with 19 bases between. The CDR3 is made up of 15 amino acids. Looked up from germline, CDR1 is SNHLY and CDR2 is FYNNEI. In nucleotides, the CDR3 is TGTGCCAGCAGTGAAAAGACCAGTGGAGGGGAAAAAGCTTTCTTT. It translates to CASSEKTSGGEKAFF. The whole variable domain, remainder taken from reference TRBV2 and TRBJ1-1, is EPEVTQTPSHQVTQMGQEVILRCVPISNHLYFYWYRQILGQKVEFLVSFYNNEISEKSEIFDDQFSVERPDGSNFTLKIRSTKLEDSAMYFCASSEKTSGGEKAFFGQGTRLTVV.